This is a list of T cell receptor beta chains from one sample in a study of CD8 T cells in ankylosing spondylitis. Using its own MiXCR run on the 5' RACE reads, TCRdb lists one record per CDR3 protein. Of just under 95,000 distinct CDR3 sequences in the sample, about 8.8% were seen once. Sample: blood, either unsorted or a sorted T cell fraction (not recorded which). The receptors come from a male donor with ankylosing spondylitis or in good health (not recorded which). Both conserved end residues are part of each CDR3. The D gene is left open where the match is weak. The listing skips clone size in some rows; elsewhere it reads once, few, many or a size class.

j_call d_call clone_size v_call cdr3_aa cdr3_nt
TRBJ2-5 - many TRBV28 CASSHGTVRIQYF TGTGCCAGCAGTCACGGGACGGTGCGGATACAGTACTTC
TRBJ2-7 - many TRBV29-1 CSATESTYEQYF TGCAGCGCGACAGAATCAACCTACGAGCAGTACTTC
TRBJ2-1 TRBD1 many TRBV6-2/TRBV6-3 CASSYSTDRGIVGNEQFF TGTGCCAGCAGTTACTCGACCGACAGGGGAATAGTAGGCAATGAGCAGTTCTTC
TRBJ2-4 TRBD2 many TRBV12-3/TRBV12-4 CASSFGGDIQYF TGTGCCAGCAGTTTTGGGGGGGACATTCAGTACTTC
TRBJ2-7 - many TRBV5-1 CASSSDLLQGYEQYF TGCGCCAGCAGCAGCGACTTATTACAGGGCTACGAGCAGTACTTC
TRBJ2-5 - - TRBV6-5 CASSPVRETQYF TGTGCCAGCAGTCCAGTTCGGGAGACCCAGTACTTC
TRBJ2-1 TRBD2 many TRBV15 CATSRTSGGPNEQFF TGTGCCACCAGCAGGACTAGCGGGGGGCCGAATGAGCAGTTCTTC
TRBJ2-1 - many TRBV7-3 CASSSSGGNLYNEQFF TGTGCCAGCAGCTCCAGCGGAGGTAATTTATATAATGAGCAGTTCTTC
TRBJ2-5 - many TRBV19 CASSMREFQETQYF TGTGCCAGTAGTATGAGGGAATTCCAAGAGACCCAGTACTTC
TRBJ2-1 TRBD2 many TRBV2 CASTLSGGQYNEQFF TGTGCCAGCACCCTCAGCGGGGGACAATACAATGAGCAGTTCTTC
TRBJ1-3 - many TRBV20-1 CSARDWDASSGNTIYF TGCAGTGCTAGAGATTGGGACGCCAGCTCTGGAAACACCATATATTTT